This TCR beta chain was sequenced for a study of T-cell reconstitution after alpha-beta-depleted transplantation in children. Unique molecular identifiers were built into the TCRbeta library. TCRdb re-analysed the PCR reads in MiXCR, keeping a single row per CDR3 protein. The data show some 400,000 distinct CDR3 sequences, 20% seen once. With V trimmed by 5 bases and J by 5 bases, 8 bases remained unmatched. CDR1 and CDR2 (germline): SEHNR, FQNEAQ (reference sequence). This CDR3 contains 15 residues. This clonotype was detected a few times. This rearrangement joins TRBV7-9 to TRBJ2-1; 8 bases align to TRBD2. Source: PBMCs from the stem cell graft donor, taken from the stem cell graft. This receptor was obtained from a human donor who donated a stem cell graft to a child with acute myeloid leukemia. The CDR3 here is CASSRRLAGNNEQFF. The DNA of the CDR3 is TGTGCCAGCAGCCGTAGGTTAGCGGGAAACAATGAGCAGTTCTTC.